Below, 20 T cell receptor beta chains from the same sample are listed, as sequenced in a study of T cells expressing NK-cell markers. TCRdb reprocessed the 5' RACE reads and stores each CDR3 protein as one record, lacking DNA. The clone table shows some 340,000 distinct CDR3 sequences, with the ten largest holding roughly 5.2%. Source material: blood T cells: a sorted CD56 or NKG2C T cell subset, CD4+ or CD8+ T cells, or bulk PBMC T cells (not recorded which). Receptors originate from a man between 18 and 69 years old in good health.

CDR3 loop: CSAAGQGPEAFF. The chain has TRBV29-1 and TRBJ1-1; checking the TCRdb D call of TRBD1 is not possible without DNA. CDR3 size: 12 residues. Germline V gives CDR1 SQVTM, CDR2 ANQGSEA.

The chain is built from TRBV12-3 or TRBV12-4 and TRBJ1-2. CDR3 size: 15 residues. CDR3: CASSLTDTPNYGYTF.

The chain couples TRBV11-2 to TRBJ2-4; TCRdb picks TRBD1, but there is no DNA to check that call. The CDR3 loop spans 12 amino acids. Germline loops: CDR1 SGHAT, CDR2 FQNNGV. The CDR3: CASSFPLNIQYF.

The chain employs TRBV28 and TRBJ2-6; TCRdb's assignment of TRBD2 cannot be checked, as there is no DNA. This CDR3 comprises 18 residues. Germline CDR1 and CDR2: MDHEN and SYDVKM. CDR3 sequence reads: CASRSIQGGRSGANVLTF. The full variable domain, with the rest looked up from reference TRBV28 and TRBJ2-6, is DVKVTQSSRYLVKRTGEKVFLECVQDMDHENMFWYRQDPGLGLRLIYFSYDVKMKEKGDIPEGYSVSREKKERFSLILESASTNQTSMYLCASRSIQGGRSGANVLTFGAGSRLTVL.

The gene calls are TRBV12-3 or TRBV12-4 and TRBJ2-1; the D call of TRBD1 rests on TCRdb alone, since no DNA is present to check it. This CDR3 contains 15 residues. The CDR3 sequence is CASSLRGGAVNEQFF.

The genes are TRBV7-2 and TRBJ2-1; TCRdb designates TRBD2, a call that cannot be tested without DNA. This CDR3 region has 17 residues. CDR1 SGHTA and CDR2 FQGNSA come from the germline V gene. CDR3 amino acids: CASSLRTSGGRYNEQFF.

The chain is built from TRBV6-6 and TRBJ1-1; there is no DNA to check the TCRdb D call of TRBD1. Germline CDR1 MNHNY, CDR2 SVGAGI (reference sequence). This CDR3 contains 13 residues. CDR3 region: CASGYGGAAEAFF.

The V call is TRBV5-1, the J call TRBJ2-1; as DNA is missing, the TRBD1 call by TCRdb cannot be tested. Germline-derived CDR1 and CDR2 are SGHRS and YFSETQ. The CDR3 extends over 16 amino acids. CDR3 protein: CASSPRGGTSSNEQFF.

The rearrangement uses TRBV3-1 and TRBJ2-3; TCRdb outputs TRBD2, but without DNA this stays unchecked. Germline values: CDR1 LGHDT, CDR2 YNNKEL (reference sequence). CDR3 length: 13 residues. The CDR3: CASSQAWTVGQYF.

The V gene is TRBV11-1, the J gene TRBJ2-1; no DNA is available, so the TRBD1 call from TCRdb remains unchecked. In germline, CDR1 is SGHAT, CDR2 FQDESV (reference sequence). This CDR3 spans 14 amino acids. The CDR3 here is CASSLRELGDEQFF.

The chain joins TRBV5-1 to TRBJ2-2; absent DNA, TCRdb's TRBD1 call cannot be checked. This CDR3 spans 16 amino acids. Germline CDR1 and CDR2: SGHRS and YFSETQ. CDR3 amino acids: CASSLVPTGSSGELFF.

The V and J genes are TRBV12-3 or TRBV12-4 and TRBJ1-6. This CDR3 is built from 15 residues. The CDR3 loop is CASSLAGLYNSPLHF.

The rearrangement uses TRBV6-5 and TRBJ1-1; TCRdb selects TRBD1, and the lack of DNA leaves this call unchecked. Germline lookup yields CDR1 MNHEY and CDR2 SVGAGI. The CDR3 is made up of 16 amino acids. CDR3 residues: CASKDGSTQGNTEAFF.

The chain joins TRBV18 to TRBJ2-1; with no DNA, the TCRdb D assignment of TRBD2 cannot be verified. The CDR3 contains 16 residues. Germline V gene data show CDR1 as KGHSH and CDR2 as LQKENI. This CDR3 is CASSSLWGSGGDEQFF.

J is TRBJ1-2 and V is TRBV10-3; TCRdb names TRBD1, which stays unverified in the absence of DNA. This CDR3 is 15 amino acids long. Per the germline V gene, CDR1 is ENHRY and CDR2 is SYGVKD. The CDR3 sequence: CAISSAHRGSVCYTF.

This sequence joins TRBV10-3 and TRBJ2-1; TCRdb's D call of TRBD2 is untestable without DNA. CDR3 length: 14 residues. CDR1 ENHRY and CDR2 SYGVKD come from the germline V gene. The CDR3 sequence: CAISFSGVDNEQFF.

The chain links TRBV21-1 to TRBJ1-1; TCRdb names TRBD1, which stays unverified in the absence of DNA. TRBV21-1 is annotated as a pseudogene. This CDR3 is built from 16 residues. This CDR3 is CASRQTRGVVNTEAFF.

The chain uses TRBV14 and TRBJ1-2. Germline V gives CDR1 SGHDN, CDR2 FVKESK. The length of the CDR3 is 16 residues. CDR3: CASSQPRDSGAHGYTF.

The CDR3 sequence is CASSPTLGQRSDTQYF. The chain recombines TRBV4-1 with TRBJ2-3; TCRdb names TRBD1, which stays unverified in the absence of DNA. This CDR3 is built from 16 residues. CDR1 MGHRA and CDR2 YSYEKL come from the germline V gene.

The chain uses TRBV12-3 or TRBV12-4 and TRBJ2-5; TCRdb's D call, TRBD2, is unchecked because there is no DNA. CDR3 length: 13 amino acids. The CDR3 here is CATTSGSQETQYF.